This paragraph reports one TCR beta chain. Produced via immunoSEQ multiplex PCR; TCRdb's table is partial and in-frame only. The profile shows 200,000 to 250,000 clones, more than 80% of them singletons. This sample stems from a study of blood T cell repertoires in COVID-19. This CDR3 is 12 amino acids long. The V and J ends lost 4 bases and 8 bases respectively, with 12 bases between them. Per germline, CDR1 SGHDT and CDR2 YYEEEE. The V gene is TRBV5-6, the J gene TRBJ1-2, with D hard to call. This clonotype was sampled from a woman of 80 years or more with acute or convalescent COVID-19. The sequenced sample consisted of peripheral blood. CDR3 sequence: CASSGQTKGYTF. CDR3 bases: TGTGCCAGCAGCGGCCAGACAAAGGGCTACACCTTC.